Listed here are 6 T cell receptor beta chains from one sample, sequenced in a study of T-cell reconstitution after alpha-beta-depleted transplantation in children. It was with unique molecular identifiers that the TCRbeta library was prepared. TCRdb reprocessed the PCR reads with MiXCR, giving one entry per CDR3 protein. The sample yields about 400,000 distinct CDR3 sequences, 10% to 15% seen once. Sequenced here: PBMCs, sampled from the stem cell graft. These receptors all come from a human donor who donated a stem cell graft to a child with Fanconi anemia.

The chain has TRBV27 and TRBJ1-2; D call uncertain. The length of the CDR3 is 15 residues. The ends were cut back, 6 bases at V and 8 bases at J, with 22 bases in the middle. The V gene's germline CDR1 is MNHEY and CDR2 SMNVEV (reference sequence). CDR3 protein: CASSPILSTRKGYTF. CDR3 bases: TGTGCCAGCAGCCCGATATTGAGTACGCGCAAGGGCTACACCTTC.

This clonotype was recorded at least ten times. A junction boundary mismatches the germline segment, possibly from a read error. The V and J genes are TRBV7-9 and TRBJ1-1; TRBD1 might be the D (5 bases). This CDR3 comprises 14 residues. Per germline, CDR1 SEHNR and CDR2 FQNEAQ (reference sequence). CDR3 protein: CSSSFVQRGFEAFF. The CDR3 DNA is TGTTCCAGCAGCTTTGTTCAGAGGGGCTTTGAAGCTTTCTTT.

In its sample, this clonotype was seen a few times. The CDR3 coding sequence is TGCAGTGCCCTTCCGGGCGCAACTAATGAAAAACTGTTTTTT. This sequence encodes CSALPGATNEKLFF. V usage is TRBV20-1 and J usage is TRBJ1-4, with D unclear. The CDR3 runs to 14 residues. Germline V lookup: CDR1 DFQATT, CDR2 SNEGSKA (reference sequence). Trimming removed 6 bases at V and 0 bases at J, with 11 bases between.

The table lists this clonotype with a few counts. The DNA for the CDR3 is TGTGCCAGCAGCTTCGCACTCCAAGAGACCCAGTACTTC. This sequence encodes CASSFALQETQYF. The rearrangement uses TRBV11-2 and TRBJ2-5; no clear D. In germline, CDR1 is SGHAT, CDR2 FQNNGV. V lost 3 bases, J lost 1 base, and 6 bases lay in between. There are 13 residues in the CDR3.

At least ten counts were recorded for this clonotype. The chain combines TRBV29-1 with TRBJ1-1; D gene uncertain. V was trimmed by 2 bases and J by 4 bases, leaving 8 bases between them. This CDR3 contains 12 residues. Germline V gene sequence: CDR1 SQVTM, CDR2 ANQGSEA. The CDR3 region has the DNA TGCAGCGTTGAACGGGGATCCACTGAAGCTTTCTTT. Its translation: CSVERGSTEAFF.

The chain is built from TRBV5-4 and TRBJ1-2; D unresolved. CDR1 SGHNT and CDR2 YYREEE come from the germline V gene (reference sequence). V gave up 9 bases and J gave up 3 bases, with 21 bases separating them. The CDR3 length is 15 residues. The CDR3 sequence: CAITEKRTDDYGYTF. CDR3 DNA sequence: TGTGCCATTACGGAAAAAAGGACGGATGACTATGGCTACACCTTC. The full variable domain, with the rest looked up from reference TRBV5-4 and TRBJ1-2, is ETGVTQSPTHLIKTRGQQVTLRCSSQSGHNTVSWYQQALGQGPQFIFQYYREEENGRGNFPPRFSGLQFPNYSSELNVNALELDDSALYLCAITEKRTDDYGYTFGSGTRLTVV.